The clone carrying this TCR beta chain showed up just a few times. Template switching added a universal primer site; cDNA carried unique molecular identifiers. TCRdb reprocessed the 5' RACE reads with MiXCR, giving one entry per CDR3 protein. Of 200,000 to 250,000 distinct CDR3 sequences listed, 7.5% are singletons. The data originate from a study of identical twins. CDR1 is LGHDT and CDR2 is YNNKEL in the germline V gene (reference sequence). With 4 bases removed from V and 8 bases from J, the gap between germline ends came to 15 bases. The CDR3 loop spans 14 amino acids. These data were also reused for a study on yellow fever vaccine responses in identical twins.

Source material: memory (CD45RO+) T cells sorted from blood. The sequence was collected from a woman younger than 35 in good health. The chain couples TRBV3-1 to TRBJ2-1; weak D call: TRBD1 (6 bases). CDR3: CASSLLGQFDEQFF. Written as DNA, the CDR3 is TGTGCCAGCAGCCTTTTAGGACAGTTTGATGAGCAGTTCTTC.